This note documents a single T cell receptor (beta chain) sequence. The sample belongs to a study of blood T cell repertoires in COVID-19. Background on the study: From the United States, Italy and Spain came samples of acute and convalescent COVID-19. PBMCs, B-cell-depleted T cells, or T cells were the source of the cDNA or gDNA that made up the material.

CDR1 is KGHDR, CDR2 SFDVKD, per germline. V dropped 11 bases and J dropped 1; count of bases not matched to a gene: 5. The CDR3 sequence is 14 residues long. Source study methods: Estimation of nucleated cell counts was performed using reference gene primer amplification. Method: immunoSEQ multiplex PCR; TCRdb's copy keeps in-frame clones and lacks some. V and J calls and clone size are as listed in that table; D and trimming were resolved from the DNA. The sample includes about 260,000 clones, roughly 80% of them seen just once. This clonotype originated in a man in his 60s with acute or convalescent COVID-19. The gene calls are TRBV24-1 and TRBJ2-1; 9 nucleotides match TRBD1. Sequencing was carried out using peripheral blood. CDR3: CAITGGHSYNEQFF. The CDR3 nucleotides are TGTGCCATCACAGGGGGCCATTCCTACAATGAGCAGTTCTTC.